Presented here are 5 T cell receptor beta chains from one specimen sequenced in a study of early stage breast cancer tumors. Profiled with immunoSEQ multiplex PCR; TCRdb holds only in-frame clones, not every one. The repertoire holds about 63,000 clones, with about 74% as singletons. Sequencing used blood. The source is a person under 45 with breast cancer.

The count of this clone is one. The chain uses TRBV27 and TRBJ1-1; the match to TRBD1 covers 10 bases. This CDR3 is 15 amino acids long. After removal of 5 bases from V and 6 bases from J, the junction contained 9 bases not matched to a gene. Germline assignment: CDR1 MNHEY and CDR2 SMNVEV (reference sequence). CDR3 loop: CASSKKTGGIAEAFF. The CDR3 nucleotides are TGTGCCAGCAGTAAGAAGACAGGGGGCATCGCTGAAGCTTTCTTT.

To note about this clone: Germline is not matched at one junction end, which may reflect a read error. The gene calls are TRBV7-7 and TRBJ1-4, with 7 nucleotides matching TRBD1. The CDR3 covers 14 residues. Looked up from germline, CDR1 is SSHAT and CDR2 is FNYEAQ (reference sequence). The chain's CDR3 is CASSGDSFFEKLFF. In DNA, the CDR3 is TGTGCTAGCAGCGGGGACAGTTTTTTTGAAAAACTGTTTTTT.

The chain carries TRBV9 and TRBJ2-2, with a tentative D call TRBD2 (6 bases). V lost 3 bases and J lost 6, with 6 bases in between. The germline CDR1 and CDR2 sequences are SGDLS and YYNGEE. The length of the CDR3 is 12 residues. CDR3 nucleotides: TGTGCCAGCAGCGGCGGGGCCGGGGAGCTGTTTTTT. It is translated as CASSGGAGELFF.

This chain uses TRBV5-1 with TRBJ1-6; no firm D call. This CDR3 has 16 residues. The germline V gene has CDR1 SGHRS and CDR2 YFSETQ. Trimming took off 1 base at V and 8 bases at J, with 16 bases between the two ends. The CDR3, as DNA: TGCGCCAGCAGCTTGCTCGTTAGGGCAGAGGATTCACCCCTCCACTTT. It codes for CASSLLVRAEDSPLHF.

The chain couples TRBV2 to TRBJ2-7; D uncertain. The CDR3 sequence is 13 residues long. The V end lost 3 bases, the J end lost 2 bases, and 8 bases lay between the germline ends. Germline-derived CDR1 and CDR2 are SNHLY and FYNNEI. CDR3 coding DNA: TGTGCCAGCAGTGAGTCGGAGCCCTACGAGCAGTACTTC. Translated, it gives CASSESEPYEQYF.